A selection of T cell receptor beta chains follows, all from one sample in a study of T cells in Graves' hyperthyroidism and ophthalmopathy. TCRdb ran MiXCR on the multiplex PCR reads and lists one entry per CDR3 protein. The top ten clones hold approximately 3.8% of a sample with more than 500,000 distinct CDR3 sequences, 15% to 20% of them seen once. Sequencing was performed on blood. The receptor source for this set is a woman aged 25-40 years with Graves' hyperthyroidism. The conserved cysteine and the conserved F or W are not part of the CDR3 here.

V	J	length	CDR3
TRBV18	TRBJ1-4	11	ASSQRTNEKLF
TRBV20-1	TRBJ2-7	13	SARDWTSGSYEQY
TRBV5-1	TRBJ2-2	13	ASSLTGPDTGELF
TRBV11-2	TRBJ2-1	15	ASSLTSGRGWANEQF
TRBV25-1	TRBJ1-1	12	ASSDTGSNTEAF
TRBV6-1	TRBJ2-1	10	ASRSHGGEQF
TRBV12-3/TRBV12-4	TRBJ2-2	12	ASSFTGATGELF
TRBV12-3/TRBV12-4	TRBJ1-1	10	ASRRGRTEAF
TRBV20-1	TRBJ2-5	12	SASGQGGRETQY
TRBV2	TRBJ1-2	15	ASSEAGTGGSHGGYT
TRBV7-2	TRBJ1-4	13	ASSLNGHNNEKLF
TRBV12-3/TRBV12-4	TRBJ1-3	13	ASFRGPRSGNTIY
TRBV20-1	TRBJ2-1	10	SAREPNNEQF
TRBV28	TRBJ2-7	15	ASSLVMFRDTPYEQY
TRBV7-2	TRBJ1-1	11	ASSPGRQTEAF
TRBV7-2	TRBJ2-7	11	ASSHPGGYEQY
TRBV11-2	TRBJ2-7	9	ASSYGVEQY